This TCR beta chain was sequenced for a study of T cell changes during pregnancy in multiple sclerosis. Per the germline V gene, CDR1 is SGHRS and CDR2 is YFSETQ. The CDR3 is 17 residues long. V shed 0 bases and J 5 bases; nucleotides not matched to a gene: 9. Profiled with immunoSEQ multiplex PCR; TCRdb holds only in-frame clones, not every one. The sample has fewer than 60,000 clones, 90% to 95% seen once. The V gene is TRBV5-1, the J gene TRBJ2-2, with TRBD1 identical over 8 bases. The receptor's source is a female donor with multiple sclerosis, enrolled in a pregnancy study. The specimen was CD4+ T cells from peripheral blood mononuclear cells, collected after pregnancy. The CDR3 DNA sequence: TGCGCCAGCAGCTTGGTAAACAGGGGGACCGGTACCGGGGAGCTGTTTTTT. Translating it yields CASSLVNRGTGTGELFF.